These 19 T cell receptor beta chains were all obtained from the same sample, sequenced in a study of shared clonotypes between healthy human individuals. Assay: immunoSEQ multiplex PCR; the TCRdb copy retains only in-frame clones and omits some. The sample comprises approximately 500,000 clones, roughly 80% of which are singletons, and approximately 12% rests with the top ten. The sequencing sample was made of PBMCs. The receptor set was obtained from a woman between 40 and 50 years old in good health. Some clones in this sample may be carry-over from other donors' samples.

The J gene is TRBJ2-1, the V gene TRBV7-2; 11 positions agree with TRBD2. CDR1 SGHTA and CDR2 FQGNSA come from the germline V gene. Trimming took 3 bases from V and 3 from J; bases not matched to a gene: 4. The CDR3 length is 16 residues. The CDR3 spells CASSLTSGTNYNEQFF. The CDR3 DNA is TGTGCCAGCAGCTTGACTAGCGGGACCAACTACAATGAGCAGTTCTTC. Based on the CDR3 plus reference TRBV7-2 and TRBJ2-1, the full variable domain is GAGVSQSPSNKVTEKGKDVELRCDPISGHTALYWYRQSLGQGLEFLIYFQGNSAPDKSGLPSDRFSAERTGGSVSTLTIQRTQQEDSAVYLCASSLTSGTNYNEQFFGPGTRLTVL.

This clone has a single count. The CDR3 DNA is TGTGCCAGCAGCTTAGGTAGAGCACCTACCTACGAGCAGTACTTC. Its protein product is CASSLGRAPTYEQYF. J is TRBJ2-7 and V is TRBV7-8; D uncertain. The CDR3 length is 15 residues. Germline V gives CDR1 SGHVS, CDR2 FQNEAQ. The V end was cut by 1 base, the J end by 2 bases, with 12 bases between.

In regard to this clone: A far larger clone is off by one base, so a read error is likely. The sample holds other DNA sequences that translate to the same CDR3. V is TRBV30 and J is TRBJ2-2; TRBD2 is a possible D gene (6 bases). The CDR3 has 14 amino acids. Trimming left V 4 bases short and J 2 bases short, with 11 bases between. The V gene's germline CDR1 is GTSNPN and CDR2 SVGIG (reference sequence). The CDR3 DNA reads as TGTGCCTGGACGGGGACTCCAAACACCGGGGAGCTGTTTTTT. Residues: CAWTGTPNTGELFF.

The chain links TRBV5-1 to TRBJ2-3, with 9 nucleotides matching TRBD2. Germline V gene sequence: CDR1 SGHRS, CDR2 YFSETQ. With V trimmed by 4 bases and J by 3 bases, 3 bases remained unmatched. CDR3 length equals 14 residues. CDR3: CASSRAGGTDTQYF. The CDR3 DNA sequence: TGCGCCAGCAGCCGGGCGGGAGGGACAGATACGCAGTATTTT.

For this clone: A junction end diverges from the germline sequence, so it may reflect a read error. V usage is TRBV6-5 and J usage is TRBJ1-2; no clear D. CDR1 is MNHEY, CDR2 SVGAGI, per germline. This CDR3 is 12 amino acids long. The CDR3 here is CASSYALGPVCF. The CDR3 DNA follows: TGTGCCAGCAGTTACGCCCTGGGCCCTGTCTGCTTC.

The chain uses TRBV19 and TRBJ1-1; possibly TRBD1 for D (5 bases). The germline V gene encodes CDR1 LNHDA and CDR2 SQIVND (reference sequence). V was shortened by 4 bases and J by 1 base, with 16 bases between the two germline ends. This CDR3 region has 16 residues. DNA for the CDR3: TGTGCCAGTAGTACACCCACCCGACAGAGGAACACTGAAGCTTTCTTT. Protein sequence: CASSTPTRQRNTEAFF. Filled out from reference TRBV19 and TRBJ1-1, the complete variable domain reads DGGITQSPKYLFRKEGQNVTLSCEQNLNHDAMYWYRQDPGQGLRLIYYSQIVNDFQKGDIAEGYSVSREKKESFPLTVTSAQKNPTAFYLCASSTPTRQRNTEAFFGQGTRLTVV.

In its sample, this clone ranks as medium-sized. Additional DNA sequences in this sample encode the identical CDR3. This rearrangement joins TRBV7-8 to TRBJ2-1; D is undetermined. V lost 1 base, J lost 2 bases, and 9 bases lay in between. This CDR3 region has 15 residues. The germline CDR1 and CDR2 sequences are SGHVS and FQNEAQ. The CDR3 sequence is CASSLVPEAYNEQFF. CDR3 DNA sequence: TGTGCCAGCAGCTTAGTTCCAGAGGCCTACAATGAGCAGTTCTTC.

This clone was seen just once. This chain joins TRBV5-1 and TRBJ2-5; weak D call: TRBD1 (6 bases). The ends were cut back, 4 bases at V and 1 base at J, with 8 bases in the middle. CDR3 length: 13 residues. Germline V gives CDR1 SGHRS, CDR2 YFSETQ. CDR3 sequence (DNA): TGCGCCAGCAGCCGGGACACCCAAGAGACCCAGTACTTC. Encoded protein: CASSRDTQETQYF.

The rearrangement links TRBV28 to TRBJ2-7; 10 bases match TRBD1. Per germline, CDR1 MDHEN and CDR2 SYDVKM. V gave up 7 bases and J gave up 3 bases; unmatched junction bases: 9. The CDR3 extends over 15 amino acids. The CDR3 region has the DNA TGTGCCAGCATCCACCGGGACAGGGGTGTCTACGAGCAGTACTTC. Its translation is CASIHRDRGVYEQYF.

The rearrangement links TRBV28 to TRBJ2-2; 8 bases map to TRBD2. The CDR3 is 16 amino acids. V shed 5 bases and J 5 bases; nucleotides not matched to a gene: 10. Germline V gives CDR1 MDHEN, CDR2 SYDVKM. The CDR3 here is CASSPFGGRHTGELFF. The CDR3 coding sequence is TGTGCCAGCAGTCCCTTTGGCGGGAGGCATACCGGGGAGCTGTTTTTT.

Notes on this clone: This likely stems from a read error, as it lies one base from a far larger clone. This chain uses TRBV11-2 with TRBJ1-1; D is uncertain. Trimming pared 0 bases from V and 0 bases from J, leaving 2 bases between. CDR1 is SGHAT, CDR2 FQNNGV, per germline. The CDR3 contains 13 residues. The CDR3 coding sequence is TGTGCCAGCAGCTTAGATGTGAACACTGAAGCTTTCTTT. This translates into CASSLDVNTEAFF.

The table lists this clone with a count of one. The chain uses TRBV5-6 and TRBJ2-1; D not resolved. V lost 0 bases, J lost 6 bases, and 13 bases lay in between. Germline V gives CDR1 SGHDT, CDR2 YYEEEE. The CDR3 is 15 amino acids. CDR3 sequence: CASSLGGNGPNEQFF. The CDR3, as DNA: TGTGCCAGCAGCTTGGGCGGTAACGGGCCCAATGAGCAGTTCTTC.

This CDR3 is CASSPSRDRGQRHF. The CDR3, as DNA: TGTGCCAGCAGCCCGTCCCGGGACAGGGGCCAACGGCATTTT. V and J are TRBV6-6 and TRBJ1-5; 10 positions agree with TRBD1. This CDR3 spans 14 amino acids. V trimming: 6 bases; J trimming: 15 bases; junction bases outside the gene matches: 14. The germline gives CDR1 MNHNY, CDR2 SVGAGI (reference sequence).

The chain recombines TRBV5-1 with TRBJ1-1; D is unclear. Trimming took 2 bases from V and 1 from J, leaving 9 bases between them. The CDR3 sequence is 14 residues long. CDR1 is SGHRS, CDR2 YFSETQ, per germline. CDR3 loop: CASSFQASNTEAFF. The CDR3 DNA reads as TGCGCCAGCAGCTTTCAGGCGTCGAACACTGAAGCTTTCTTT.

The chain combines TRBV6-4 with TRBJ2-1; TRBD1 is a possible D gene (6 bases). V was pared by 3 bases and J by 3 bases, with 15 bases between. The V gene's germline CDR1 is MRHNA and CDR2 SNTAGT. The CDR3 runs to 16 residues. CDR3 DNA: TGTGCCAGCAGTGAGAGACCGATACAGGGCTACAATGAGCAGTTCTTC. Translating gives CASSERPIQGYNEQFF.

This clone appeared a few times. Since a far larger clone is one base different, this is likely a read error. The J gene is TRBJ1-2, the V gene TRBV4-1; no firm D call. Germline V gives CDR1 MGHRA, CDR2 YSYEKL. The CDR3 consists of 16 residues. Trimming stripped 6 bases from V and 6 bases from J, with 23 bases between. The CDR3 nucleotides read TGCGCCAGCAGTCTCACAGTGGCCCAAGTTATAGATGGCTACACCTTC. This gives the protein CASSLTVAQVIDGYTF.

This clone was picked up one time. The chain has TRBV11-2 and TRBJ2-7, with 12 bases fitting TRBD1. From germline, CDR1 is SGHAT and CDR2 FQNNGV. V gave up 5 bases and J gave up 4 bases; unmatched junction bases: 6. There are 15 residues in the CDR3. In DNA form, the CDR3 reads TGTGCCAGCAGCCAAGGGACAGGGGGCTTTTACGAGCAGTACTTC. This translates into CASSQGTGGFYEQYF.

As to this clone: A read error is likely here: a far larger clone is one base away. The conserved phenylalanine or tryptophan is not found at the CDR3 terminus, so this likely reflects a read error. V gene TRBV15 combines with J gene TRBJ2-7; maybe TRBD1 (5 bases). Germline V gives CDR1 LNHNV, CDR2 YYDKDF (reference sequence). This CDR3 comprises 14 residues. Trimming shortened V by 0 bases and J by 7 bases, and 13 bases separated the two germline ends. The CDR3 nucleotides are TGTGCCACCAGCAGAGAGGGGCTATCTGGGGAGCAGTACCTC. As protein: CATSREGLSGEQYL.

A word on this clone: Other DNA sequences in the sample encode the same CDR3. The chain uses TRBV7-2 and TRBJ1-1, with 10 bases that match TRBD1. The germline V gene has CDR1 SGHTA and CDR2 FQGNSA. CDR3 length: 15 residues. After removal of 1 base from V and 3 bases from J, the junction contained 2 bases not matched to a gene. CDR3 region: CASSLDGTGDTEAFF. The CDR3 coding sequence is TGTGCCAGCAGCTTAGATGGGACAGGGGACACTGAAGCTTTCTTT.